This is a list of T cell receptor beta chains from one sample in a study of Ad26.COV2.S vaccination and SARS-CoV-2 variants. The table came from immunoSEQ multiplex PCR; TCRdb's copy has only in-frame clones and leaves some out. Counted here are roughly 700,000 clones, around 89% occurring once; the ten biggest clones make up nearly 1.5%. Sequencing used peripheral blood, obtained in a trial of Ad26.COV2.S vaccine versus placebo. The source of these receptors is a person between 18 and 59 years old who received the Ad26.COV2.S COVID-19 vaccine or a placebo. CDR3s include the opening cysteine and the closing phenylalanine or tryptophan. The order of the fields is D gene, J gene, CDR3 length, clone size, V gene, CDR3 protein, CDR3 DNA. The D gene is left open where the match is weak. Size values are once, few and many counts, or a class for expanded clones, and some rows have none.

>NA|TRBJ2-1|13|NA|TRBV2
CASSVYPYNEQFF
TGTGCCAGCAGCGTTTACCCCTACAATGAGCAGTTCTTC
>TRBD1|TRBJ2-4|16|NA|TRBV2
CASSEGVTGTWELQYF
TGTGCCAGCAGTGAAGGAGTGACAGGGACGTGGGAACTTCAGTACTTC
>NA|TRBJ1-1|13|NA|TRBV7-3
CASSKKAASEAFF
TGTGCCAGCAGCAAAAAAGCCGCCTCTGAAGCTTTCTTT
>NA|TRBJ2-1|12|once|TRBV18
CASSLYDGGQFF
TGTGCCAGCTCACTATATGACGGGGGCCAGTTCTTC
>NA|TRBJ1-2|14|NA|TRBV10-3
CAISSQLEGYGYTF
TGTGCCATCAGTTCCCAACTCGAGGGCTATGGCTACACCTTC
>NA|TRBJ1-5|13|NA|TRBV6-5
CASSRGGNQPQHF
TGTGCCAGCAGTAGAGGTGGCAATCAGCCCCAGCATTTT
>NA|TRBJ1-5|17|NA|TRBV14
CASSQVGGTNSNQPQHF
TGTGCCAGCAGCCAAGTTGGCGGGACAAATAGCAATCAGCCCCAGCATTTT
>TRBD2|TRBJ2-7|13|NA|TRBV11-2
CASSLQGGYEQYF
TGTGCCAGCAGCTTACAGGGAGGGTACGAGCAGTACTTC
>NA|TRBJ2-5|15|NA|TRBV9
CASSVASGGQGTQYF
TGTGCCAGCAGCGTAGCTTCGGGGGGCCAAGGGACCCAGTACTTC
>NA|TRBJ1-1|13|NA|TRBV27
CASSFLENTEAFF
TGTGCCAGCAGTTTCCTCGAGAACACTGAAGCTTTCTTT